This T cell receptor beta chain was observed in a study of cytomegalovirus exposure and HLA in healthy donors. The CDR3 has 15 amino acids. V shed 4 bases and J 2 bases; nucleotides not matched to a gene: 6. Germline assignment: CDR1 LGHNA and CDR2 YNFKEQ. Findings and limits, study-wide: High sensitivity and specificity were reportedly achieved when the classifier diagnosed cytomegalovirus status.

Vbeta (60) and Jbeta (13) primers were used in the PCR. Generated by immunoSEQ multiplex PCR, the TCRdb table keeps only in-frame clones and is missing some. The table has some 170,000 clones, 77% seen once. Points on this clone: Antigen unknown.

The clonotype was recovered from a woman under 40 in good health and CMV-seronegative. The sample taken for sequencing was PBMCs. V and J are TRBV4-2 and TRBJ2-3; 7 bases agree with TRBD1. CDR3 DNA sequence: TGTGCCAGCAGCCGCCGACAGGGCTCCACAGATACGCAGTATTTT. Translating gives CASSRRQGSTDTQYF.